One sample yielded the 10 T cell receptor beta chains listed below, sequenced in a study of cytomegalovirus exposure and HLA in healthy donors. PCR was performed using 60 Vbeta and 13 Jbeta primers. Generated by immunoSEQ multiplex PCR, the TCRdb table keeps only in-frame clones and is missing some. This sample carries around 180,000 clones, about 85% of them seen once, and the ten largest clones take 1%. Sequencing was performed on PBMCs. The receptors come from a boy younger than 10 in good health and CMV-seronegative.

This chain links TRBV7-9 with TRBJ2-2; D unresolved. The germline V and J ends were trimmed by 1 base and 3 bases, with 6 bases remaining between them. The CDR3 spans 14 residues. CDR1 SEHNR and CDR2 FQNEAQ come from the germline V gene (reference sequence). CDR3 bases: TGTGCCAGCAGCTTAGGCAGATACACCGGGGAGCTGTTTTTT. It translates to CASSLGRYTGELFF.

DNA for the CDR3: TGCAGCGTTGAAGGAAGGGACAGCGAAAACGGCAGGGAGACCCAGTACTTC. It translates to CSVEGRDSENGRETQYF. The V gene is TRBV29-1, the J gene TRBJ2-5; 7 nucleotides line up with TRBD1. The germline gives CDR1 SQVTM, CDR2 ANQGSEA. This CDR3 has 17 residues. J gave up 5 bases and V 1 base, and 16 bases lay outside the gene matches.

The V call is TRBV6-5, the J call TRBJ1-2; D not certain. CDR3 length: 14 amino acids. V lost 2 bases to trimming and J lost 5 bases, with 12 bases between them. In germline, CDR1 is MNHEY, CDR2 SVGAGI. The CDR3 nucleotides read TGTGCCAGCAGTTACCGAGGTACCACATATGGCTACACCTTC. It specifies CASSYRGTTYGYTF.

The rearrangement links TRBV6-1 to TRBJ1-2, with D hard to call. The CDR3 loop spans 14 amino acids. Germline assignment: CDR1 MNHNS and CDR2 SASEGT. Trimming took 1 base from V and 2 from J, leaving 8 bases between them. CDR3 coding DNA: TGTGCCAGCAGTGAAGGGTACAAAAACTATGGCTACACCTTC. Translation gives CASSEGYKNYGYTF.

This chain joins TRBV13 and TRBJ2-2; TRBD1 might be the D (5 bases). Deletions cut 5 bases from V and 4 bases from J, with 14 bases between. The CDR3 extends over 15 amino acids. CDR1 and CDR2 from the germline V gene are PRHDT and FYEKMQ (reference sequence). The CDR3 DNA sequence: TGTGCCAGCAGCACATCCCAGACAGTCACCGGGGAGCTGTTTTTT. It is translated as CASSTSQTVTGELFF.

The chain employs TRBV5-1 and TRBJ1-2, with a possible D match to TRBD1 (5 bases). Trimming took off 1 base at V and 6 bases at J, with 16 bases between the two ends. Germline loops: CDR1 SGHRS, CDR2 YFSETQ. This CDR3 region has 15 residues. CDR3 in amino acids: CASSLRGSMKDGYTF. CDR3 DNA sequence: TGCGCCAGCAGCTTGAGGGGCAGTATGAAGGATGGCTACACCTTC.

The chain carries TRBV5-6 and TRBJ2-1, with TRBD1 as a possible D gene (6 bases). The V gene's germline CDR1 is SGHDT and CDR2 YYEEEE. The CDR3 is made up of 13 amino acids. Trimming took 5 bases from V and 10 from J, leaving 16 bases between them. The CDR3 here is CASREGGKGEQFF. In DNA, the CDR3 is TGTGCCAGCAGGGAAGGGGGAAAAGGGGAGCAGTTCTTC.

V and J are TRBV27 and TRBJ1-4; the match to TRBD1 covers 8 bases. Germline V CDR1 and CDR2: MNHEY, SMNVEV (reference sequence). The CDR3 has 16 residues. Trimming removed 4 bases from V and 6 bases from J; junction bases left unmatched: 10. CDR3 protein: CASSSWSGGSYEKLFF. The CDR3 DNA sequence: TGTGCCAGCAGTTCCTGGTCAGGGGGCTCCTATGAAAAACTGTTTTTT.

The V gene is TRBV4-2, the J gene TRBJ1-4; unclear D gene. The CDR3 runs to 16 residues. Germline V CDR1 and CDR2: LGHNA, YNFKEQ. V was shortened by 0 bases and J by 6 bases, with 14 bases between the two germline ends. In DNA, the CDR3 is TGTGCCAGCAGCCAAGATTGGGAGGTGCCTCATGAAAAACTGTTTTTT. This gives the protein CASSQDWEVPHEKLFF.

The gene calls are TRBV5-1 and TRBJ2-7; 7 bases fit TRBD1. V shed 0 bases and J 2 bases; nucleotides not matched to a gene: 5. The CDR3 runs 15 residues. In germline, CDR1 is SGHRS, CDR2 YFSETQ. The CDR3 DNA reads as TGCGCCAGCAGCTTGGGACAGGGTTGGACCTACGAGCAGTACTTC. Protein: CASSLGQGWTYEQYF.